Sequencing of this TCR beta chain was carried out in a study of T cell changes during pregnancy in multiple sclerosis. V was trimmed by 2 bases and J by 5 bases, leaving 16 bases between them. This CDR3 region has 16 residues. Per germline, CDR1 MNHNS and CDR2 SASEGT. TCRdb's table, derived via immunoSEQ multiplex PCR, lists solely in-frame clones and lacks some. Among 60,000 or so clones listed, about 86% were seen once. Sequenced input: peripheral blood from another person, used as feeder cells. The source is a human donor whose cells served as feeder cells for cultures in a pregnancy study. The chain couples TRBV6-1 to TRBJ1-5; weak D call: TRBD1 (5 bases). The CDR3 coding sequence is TGTGCCAGCAGTGAAAGGGGCGGAAGTGGACATCAGCCCCAGCATTTT. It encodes CASSERGGSGHQPQHF.